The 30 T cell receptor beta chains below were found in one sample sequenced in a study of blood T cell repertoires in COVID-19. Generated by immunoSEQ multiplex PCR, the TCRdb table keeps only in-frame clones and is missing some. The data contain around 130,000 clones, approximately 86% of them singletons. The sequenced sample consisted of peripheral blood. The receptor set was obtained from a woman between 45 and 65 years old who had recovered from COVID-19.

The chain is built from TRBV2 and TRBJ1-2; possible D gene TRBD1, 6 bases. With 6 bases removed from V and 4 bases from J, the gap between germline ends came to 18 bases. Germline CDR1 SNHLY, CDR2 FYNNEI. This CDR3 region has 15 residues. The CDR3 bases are TGTGCCAGCAGGGAAAGGGGGGGTTTGGGCTATGGCTACACCTTC. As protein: CASRERGGLGYGYTF. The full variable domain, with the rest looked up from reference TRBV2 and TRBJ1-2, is EPEVTQTPSHQVTQMGQEVILRCVPISNHLYFYWYRQILGQKVEFLVSFYNNEISEKSEIFDDQFSVERPDGSNFTLKIRSTKLEDSAMYFCASRERGGLGYGYTFGSGTRLTVV.

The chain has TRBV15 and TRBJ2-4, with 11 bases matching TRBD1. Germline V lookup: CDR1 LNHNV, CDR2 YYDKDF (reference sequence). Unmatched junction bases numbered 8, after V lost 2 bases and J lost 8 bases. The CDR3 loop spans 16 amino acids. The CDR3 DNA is TGTGCCACCAGCAGACTCTTCGGACAGGGGGCGGACATTCAGTACTTC. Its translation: CATSRLFGQGADIQYF.

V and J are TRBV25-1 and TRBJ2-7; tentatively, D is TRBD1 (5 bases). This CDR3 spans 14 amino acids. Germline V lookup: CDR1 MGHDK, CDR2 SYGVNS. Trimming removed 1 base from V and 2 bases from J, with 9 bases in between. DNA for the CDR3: TGTGCCAGCAGTGAATTTAACAGGCCCTACGAGCAGTACTTC. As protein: CASSEFNRPYEQYF.

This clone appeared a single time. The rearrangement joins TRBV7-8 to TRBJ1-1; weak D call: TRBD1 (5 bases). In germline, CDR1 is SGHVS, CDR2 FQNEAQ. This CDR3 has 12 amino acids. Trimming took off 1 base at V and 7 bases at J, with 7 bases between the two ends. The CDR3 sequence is CASSLGGLEAFF. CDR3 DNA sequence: TGTGCCAGCAGCTTAGGGGGCCTTGAAGCTTTCTTT.

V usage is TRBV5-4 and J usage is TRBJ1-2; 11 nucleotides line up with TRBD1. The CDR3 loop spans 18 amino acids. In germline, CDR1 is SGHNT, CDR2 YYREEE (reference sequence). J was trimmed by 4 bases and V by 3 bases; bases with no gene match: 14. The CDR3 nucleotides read TGTGCCAGCAGCTCCCCCGGGACAGGGGGTAGCCCGGGCTATGGCTACACCTTC. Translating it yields CASSSPGTGGSPGYGYTF.

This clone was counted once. The CDR3 sequence: CASSPDRINTEAFF. The CDR3 DNA reads TGCGCCAGCAGTCCGGACAGGATTAACACTGAAGCTTTCTTT. The V and J genes are TRBV5-1 and TRBJ1-1; 7 nucleotides agree with TRBD1. The CDR3 covers 14 residues. V lost 5 bases, J lost 2 bases, and 6 bases stayed unmatched. Germline CDR1 reads SGHRS; CDR2 reads YFSETQ.

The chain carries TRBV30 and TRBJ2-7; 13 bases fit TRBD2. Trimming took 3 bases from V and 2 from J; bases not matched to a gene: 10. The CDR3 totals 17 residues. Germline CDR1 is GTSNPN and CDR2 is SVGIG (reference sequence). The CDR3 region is CAWSPDFGLAGAYEQYF. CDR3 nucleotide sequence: TGTGCCTGGAGCCCGGACTTCGGACTAGCGGGAGCCTACGAGCAGTACTTC.

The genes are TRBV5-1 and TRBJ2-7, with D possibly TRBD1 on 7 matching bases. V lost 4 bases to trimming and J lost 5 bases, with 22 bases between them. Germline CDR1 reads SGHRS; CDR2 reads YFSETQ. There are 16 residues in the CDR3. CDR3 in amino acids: CASSQGQPSVRDEQYF. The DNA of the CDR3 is TGCGCCAGCAGCCAGGGACAGCCTAGCGTCAGGGACGAGCAGTACTTC.

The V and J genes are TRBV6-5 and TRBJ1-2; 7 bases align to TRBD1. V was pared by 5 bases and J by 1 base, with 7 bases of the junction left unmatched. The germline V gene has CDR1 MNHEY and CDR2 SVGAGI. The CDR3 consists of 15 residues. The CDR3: CASSRTGRNNYGYTF. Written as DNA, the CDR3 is TGTGCCAGCAGTAGGACAGGACGAAATAACTATGGCTACACCTTC.

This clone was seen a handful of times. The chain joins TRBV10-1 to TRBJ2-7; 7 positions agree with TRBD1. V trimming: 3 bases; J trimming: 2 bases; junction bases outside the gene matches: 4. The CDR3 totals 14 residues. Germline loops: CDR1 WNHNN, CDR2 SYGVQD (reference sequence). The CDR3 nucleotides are TGCGCCAGCAGTGACTCGACAGGGACCTACGAGCAGTACTTC. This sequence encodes CASSDSTGTYEQYF.

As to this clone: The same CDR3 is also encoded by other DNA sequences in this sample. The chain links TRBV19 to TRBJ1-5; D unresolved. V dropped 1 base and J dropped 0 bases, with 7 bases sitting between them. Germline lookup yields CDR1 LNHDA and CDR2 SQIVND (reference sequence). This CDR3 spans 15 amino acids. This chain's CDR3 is CASSIVGGSNQPQHF. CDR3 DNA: TGTGCCAGTAGTATAGTTGGCGGTAGCAATCAGCCCCAGCATTTT.

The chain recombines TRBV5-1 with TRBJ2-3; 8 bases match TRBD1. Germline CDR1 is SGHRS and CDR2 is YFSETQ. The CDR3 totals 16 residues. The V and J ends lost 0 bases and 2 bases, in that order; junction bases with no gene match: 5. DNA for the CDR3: TGCGCCAGCAGCTTGGCTGGGACAGGAACCACAGATACGCAGTATTTT. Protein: CASSLAGTGTTDTQYF. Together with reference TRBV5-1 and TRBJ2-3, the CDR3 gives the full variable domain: KAGVTQTPRYLIKTRGQQVTLSCSPISGHRSVSWYQQTPGQGLQFLFEYFSETQRNKGNFPGRFSGRQFSNSRSEMNVSTLELGDSALYLCASSLAGTGTTDTQYFGPGTRLTVL.

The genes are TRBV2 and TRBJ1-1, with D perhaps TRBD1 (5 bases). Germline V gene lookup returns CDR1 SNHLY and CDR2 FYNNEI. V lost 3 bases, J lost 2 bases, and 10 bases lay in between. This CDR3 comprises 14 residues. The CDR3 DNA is TGTGCCAGCAGTGACAGGGCGGGAAACACTGAAGCTTTCTTT. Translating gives CASSDRAGNTEAFF.

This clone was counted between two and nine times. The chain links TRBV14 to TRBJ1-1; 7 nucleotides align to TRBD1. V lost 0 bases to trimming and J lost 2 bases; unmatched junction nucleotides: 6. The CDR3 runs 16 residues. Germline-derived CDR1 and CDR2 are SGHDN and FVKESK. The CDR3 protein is CASSQDRGLINTEAFF. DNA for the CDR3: TGTGCCAGCAGCCAAGACAGGGGGTTAATTAACACTGAAGCTTTCTTT.

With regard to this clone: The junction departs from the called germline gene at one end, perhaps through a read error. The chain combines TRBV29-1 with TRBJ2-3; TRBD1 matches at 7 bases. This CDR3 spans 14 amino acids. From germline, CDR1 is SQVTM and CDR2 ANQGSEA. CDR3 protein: CSVEGASGTDTQYF. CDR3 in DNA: TGCAGCGTCGAGGGGGCTAGTGGCACCGATACGCAGTATTTT.

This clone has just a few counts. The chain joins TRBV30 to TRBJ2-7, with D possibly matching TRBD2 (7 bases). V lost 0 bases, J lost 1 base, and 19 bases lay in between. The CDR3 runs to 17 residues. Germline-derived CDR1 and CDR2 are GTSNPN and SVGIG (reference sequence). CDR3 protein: CAWSVTGGAYLSYEQYF. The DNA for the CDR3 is TGTGCCTGGAGTGTTACGGGGGGCGCCTACCTGTCCTACGAGCAGTACTTC. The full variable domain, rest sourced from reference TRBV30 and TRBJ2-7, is SQTIHQWPATLVQPVGSPLSLECTVEGTSNPNLYWYRQAAGRGLQLLFYSVGIGQISSEVPQNLSASRPQDRQFILSSKKLLLSDSGFYLCAWSVTGGAYLSYEQYFGPGTRLTVT.

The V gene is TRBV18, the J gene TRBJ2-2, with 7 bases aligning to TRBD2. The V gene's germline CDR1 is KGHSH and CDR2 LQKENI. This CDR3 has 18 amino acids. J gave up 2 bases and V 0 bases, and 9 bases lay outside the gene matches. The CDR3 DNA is TGTGCCAGCTCACCACCGGCCAGGGAGGGCGTTAACACCGGGGAGCTGTTTTTT. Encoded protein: CASSPPAREGVNTGELFF.

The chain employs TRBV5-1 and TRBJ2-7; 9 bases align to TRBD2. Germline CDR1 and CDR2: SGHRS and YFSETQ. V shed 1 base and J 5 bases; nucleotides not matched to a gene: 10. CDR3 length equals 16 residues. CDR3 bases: TGCGCCAGCAGCTTGCCTAGCGGGATGGCTGTGGACGAGCAGTACTTC. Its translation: CASSLPSGMAVDEQYF.

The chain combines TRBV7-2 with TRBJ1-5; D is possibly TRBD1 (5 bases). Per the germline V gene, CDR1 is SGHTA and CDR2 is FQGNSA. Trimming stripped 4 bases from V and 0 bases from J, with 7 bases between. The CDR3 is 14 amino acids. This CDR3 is CASSWTNSNQPQHF. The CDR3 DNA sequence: TGTGCCAGCAGCTGGACAAATAGCAATCAGCCCCAGCATTTT. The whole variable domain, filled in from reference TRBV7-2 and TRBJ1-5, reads GAGVSQSPSNKVTEKGKDVELRCDPISGHTALYWYRQSLGQGLEFLIYFQGNSAPDKSGLPSDRFSAERTGGSVSTLTIQRTQQEDSAVYLCASSWTNSNQPQHFGDGTRLSIL.

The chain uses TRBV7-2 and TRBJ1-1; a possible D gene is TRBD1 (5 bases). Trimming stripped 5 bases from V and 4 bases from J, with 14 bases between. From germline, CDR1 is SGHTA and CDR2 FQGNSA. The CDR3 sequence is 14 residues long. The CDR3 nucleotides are TGTGCCAGCAGCCGGGGGGGGGTTACCACTGAAGCTTTCTTT. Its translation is CASSRGGVTTEAFF.

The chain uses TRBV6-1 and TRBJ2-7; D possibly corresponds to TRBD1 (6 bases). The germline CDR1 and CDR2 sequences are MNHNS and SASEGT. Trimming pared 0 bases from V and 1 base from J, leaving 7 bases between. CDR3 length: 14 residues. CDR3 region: CASSEARGSYEQYF. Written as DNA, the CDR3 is TGTGCCAGCAGTGAAGCCAGGGGTTCCTACGAGCAGTACTTC.

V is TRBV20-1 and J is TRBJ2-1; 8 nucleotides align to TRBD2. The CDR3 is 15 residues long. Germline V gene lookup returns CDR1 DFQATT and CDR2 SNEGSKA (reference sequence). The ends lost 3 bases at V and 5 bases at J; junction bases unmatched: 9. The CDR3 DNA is TGCAGTGCTAGTTCGGGGACTAGTGTAAACAATGAGCAGTTCTTC. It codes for CSASSGTSVNNEQFF.

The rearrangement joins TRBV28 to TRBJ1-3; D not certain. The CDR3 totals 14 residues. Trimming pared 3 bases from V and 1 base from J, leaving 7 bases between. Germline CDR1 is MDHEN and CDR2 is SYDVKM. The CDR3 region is CASSFRGSGNTIYF. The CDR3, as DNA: TGTGCCAGCAGTTTTCGGGGATCTGGAAACACCATATATTTT.

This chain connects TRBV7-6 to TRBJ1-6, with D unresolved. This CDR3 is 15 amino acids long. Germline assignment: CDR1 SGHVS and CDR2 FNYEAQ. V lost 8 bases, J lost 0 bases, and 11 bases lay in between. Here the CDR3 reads CASQEASSYNSPLHF. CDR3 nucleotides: TGTGCCAGCCAAGAGGCAAGCTCCTATAATTCACCCCTCCACTTT.

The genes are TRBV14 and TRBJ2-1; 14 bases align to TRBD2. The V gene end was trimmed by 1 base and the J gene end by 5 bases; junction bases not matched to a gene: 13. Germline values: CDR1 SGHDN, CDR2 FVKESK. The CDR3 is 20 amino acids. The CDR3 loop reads CASSQGGLAGVWGSDNEQFF. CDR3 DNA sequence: TGTGCCAGCAGCCAAGGGGGACTAGCGGGAGTTTGGGGATCGGACAATGAGCAGTTCTTC.

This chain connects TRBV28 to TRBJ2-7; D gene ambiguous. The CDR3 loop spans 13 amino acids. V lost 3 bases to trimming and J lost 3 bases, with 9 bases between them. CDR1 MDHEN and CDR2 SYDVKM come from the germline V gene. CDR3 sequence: CASSLPLIYEQYF. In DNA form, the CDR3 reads TGTGCCAGCAGTTTGCCCCTAATCTACGAGCAGTACTTC.

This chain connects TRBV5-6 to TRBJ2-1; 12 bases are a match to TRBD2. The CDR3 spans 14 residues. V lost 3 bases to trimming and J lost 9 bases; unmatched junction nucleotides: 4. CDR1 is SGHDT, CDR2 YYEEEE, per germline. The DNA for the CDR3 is TGTGCCAGCAGCTCCCTAGCGGGGGGGCCTGAGCAGTTCTTC. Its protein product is CASSSLAGGPEQFF. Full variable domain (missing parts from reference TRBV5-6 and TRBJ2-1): DAGVTQSPTHLIKTRGQQVTLRCSPKSGHDTVSWYQQALGQGPQFIFQYYEEEERQRGNFPDRFSGHQFPNYSSELNVNALLLGDSALYLCASSSLAGGPEQFFGPGTRLTVL.

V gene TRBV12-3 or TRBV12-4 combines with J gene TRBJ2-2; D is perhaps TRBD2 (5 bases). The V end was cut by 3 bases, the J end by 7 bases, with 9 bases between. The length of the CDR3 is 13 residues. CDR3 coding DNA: TGTGCCAGCAGTTTGACGGGGTTCGGGGAGCTGTTTTTT. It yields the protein CASSLTGFGELFF.

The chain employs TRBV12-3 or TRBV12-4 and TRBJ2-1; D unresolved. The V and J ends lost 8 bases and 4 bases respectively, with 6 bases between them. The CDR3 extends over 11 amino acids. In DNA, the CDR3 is TGTGCCAGCCGTCGTTACAATGAGCAGTTCTTC. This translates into CASRRYNEQFF.

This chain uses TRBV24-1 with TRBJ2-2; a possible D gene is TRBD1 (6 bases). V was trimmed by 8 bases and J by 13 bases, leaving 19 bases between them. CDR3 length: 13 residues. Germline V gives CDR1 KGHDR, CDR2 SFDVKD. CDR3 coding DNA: TGTGCCACCAAGGGACAACCTGGCTCGGGGCTGTTTTTT. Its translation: CATKGQPGSGLFF.